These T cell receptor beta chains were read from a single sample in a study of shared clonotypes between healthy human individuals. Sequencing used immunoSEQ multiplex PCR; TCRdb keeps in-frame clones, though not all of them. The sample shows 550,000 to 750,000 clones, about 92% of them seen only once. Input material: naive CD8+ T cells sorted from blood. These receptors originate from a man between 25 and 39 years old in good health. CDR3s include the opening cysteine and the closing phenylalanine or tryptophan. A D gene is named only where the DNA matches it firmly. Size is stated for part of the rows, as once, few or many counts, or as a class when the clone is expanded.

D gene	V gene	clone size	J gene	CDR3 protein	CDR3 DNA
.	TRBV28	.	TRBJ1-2	CASEDLTGLERPYGYTF	TGTGCCAGTGAGGACCTAACCGGGCTGGAGCGGCCTTATGGCTACACCTTC
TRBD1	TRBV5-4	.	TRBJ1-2	CASSPLERGLLGYTF	TGTGCCAGCAGCCCCCTAGAGAGGGGGCTTCTCGGCTACACCTTC
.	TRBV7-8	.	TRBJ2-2	CASSLRASLTGELFF	TGTGCCAGCAGCTTACGGGCATCTCTCACCGGGGAGCTGTTTTTT
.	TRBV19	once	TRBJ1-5	CASSITPQAYSNQPQHF	TGTGCCAGTAGTATAACTCCCCAGGCCTATAGCAATCAGCCCCAGCATTTT
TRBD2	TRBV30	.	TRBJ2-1	CAWSIAGGGEQFF	TGTGCCTGGAGTATAGCGGGGGGCGGTGAGCAGTTCTTC
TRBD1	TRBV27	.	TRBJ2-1	CASSIRPGTAYNEQFF	TGTGCCAGCAGTATACGTCCCGGGACAGCCTACAATGAGCAGTTCTTC
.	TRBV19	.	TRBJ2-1	CASSIQMGSPLNEQFF	TGTGCCAGTAGTATTCAGATGGGGAGCCCTCTAAATGAGCAGTTCTTC
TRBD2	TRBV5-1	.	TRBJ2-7	CASSSGTSAYEQYF	TGCGCCAGCAGCTCCGGGACTAGCGCTTACGAGCAGTACTTC
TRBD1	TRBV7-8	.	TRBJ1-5	CASSPSNRGHQPQHF	TGTGCCAGCAGCCCTTCCAACAGGGGTCATCAGCCCCAGCATTTT
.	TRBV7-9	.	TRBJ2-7	CASSLTGPSSYEQYF	TGTGCCAGCAGCTTAACAGGGCCTAGCTCCTACGAGCAGTACTTC
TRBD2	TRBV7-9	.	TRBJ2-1	CASSPWTSPPYNEQFF	TGTGCCAGCAGCCCTTGGACTAGCCCACCTTACAATGAGCAGTTCTTC
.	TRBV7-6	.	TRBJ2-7	CASSSGDHYEQYF	TGTGCCAGCAGCTCAGGAGATCACTACGAGCAGTACTTC
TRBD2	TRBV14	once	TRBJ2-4	CASSQARGGESIQYF	TGTGCCAGCAGCCAAGCCCGGGGGGGCGAGTCCATTCAGTACTTC
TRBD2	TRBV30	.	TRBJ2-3	CAWSVGAGGPQDTDTQYF	TGTGCCTGGAGTGTCGGAGCGGGAGGGCCTCAAGACACAGATACGCAGTATTTT
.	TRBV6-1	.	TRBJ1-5	CASSEAGRDQQPQHF	TGTGCCAGCAGTGAAGCGGGCAGGGATCAACAGCCCCAGCATTTT
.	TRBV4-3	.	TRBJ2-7	CASSQEGGDYEQYF	TGCGCCAGCAGCCAAGAAGGGGGGGACTACGAGCAGTACTTC
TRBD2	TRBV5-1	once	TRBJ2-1	CASSSPPGLAAEQFF	TGCGCCAGCAGCTCCCCACCGGGACTAGCTGCTGAGCAGTTCTTC
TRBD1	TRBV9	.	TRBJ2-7	CASSDQGAPYEQYF	TGTGCCAGCAGCGATCAGGGGGCCCCCTACGAGCAGTACTTC
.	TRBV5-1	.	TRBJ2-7	CASSVDWDGQYF	TGCGCCAGCAGCGTTGACTGGGATGGGCAGTACTTC
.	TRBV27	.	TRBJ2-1	CASTLGGEQFF	TGTGCCAGCACCCTTGGGGGTGAGCAGTTCTTC
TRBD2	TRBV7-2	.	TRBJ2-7	CASSLTPSGNYEQYF	TGTGCCAGCAGCCTAACCCCTAGCGGGAACTACGAGCAGTACTTC
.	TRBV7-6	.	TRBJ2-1	CASSLLSTNDEQFF	TGTGCCAGCAGCTTACTCTCAACTAACGATGAGCAGTTCTTC
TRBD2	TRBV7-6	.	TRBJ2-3	CASSLVFAGGTSTDTQYF	TGTGCCAGCAGCTTAGTTTTCGCGGGAGGAACTAGCACAGATACGCAGTATTTT
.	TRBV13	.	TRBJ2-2	CASSFEQNTGELFF	TGTGCCAGCAGCTTTGAGCAGAACACCGGGGAGCTGTTTTTT
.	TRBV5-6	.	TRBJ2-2	CATGRSNTGELFF	TGTGCCACCGGACGGTCGAACACCGGGGAGCTGTTTTTT